Listed here are 13 T cell receptor beta chains from one sample, sequenced in a study of cytomegalovirus exposure and HLA in healthy donors. A multiplex PCR was run with 60 Vbeta primers and 13 Jbeta primers. The protocol was immunoSEQ multiplex PCR, while the TCRdb copy is restricted to in-frame clones and leaves out a portion. This sample has 150,000 to 200,000 clones, with more than 65% found just once. The sequencing input was PBMCs. The source of these receptors is a woman aged 25 to 39 in good health and CMV-seropositive.

This clone was counted only a few times. V is TRBV6-6 and J is TRBJ1-5, with 8 positions matching TRBD1. V dropped 10 bases and J dropped 4; count of bases not matched to a gene: 9. Germline CDR1 and CDR2: MNHNY and SVGAGI (reference sequence). CDR3 length: 14 residues. This CDR3 reads CATYDRGLNQPQHF. CDR3 DNA: TGTGCCACGTATGACAGGGGCCTAAATCAGCCCCAGCATTTT.

The rearrangement uses TRBV6-5 and TRBJ1-2; a possible D gene is TRBD1 (6 bases). From germline, CDR1 is MNHEY and CDR2 SVGAGI. V lost 6 bases and J lost 4, with 9 bases in between. The CDR3 length is 12 residues. Here the CDR3 reads CASSRDTYGYTF. The CDR3 DNA follows: TGTGCCAGCAGCCGGGACACCTATGGCTACACCTTC.

The gene calls are TRBV15 and TRBJ2-7; D may be TRBD1 (6 bases). V lost 6 bases and J 7 bases, leaving 10 bases between the germline ends. This CDR3 has 11 residues. From germline, CDR1 is LNHNV and CDR2 YYDKDF (reference sequence). CDR3 sequence (DNA): TGTGCCACCAGGGATACAGGGGAGCAGTACTTC. Protein sequence: CATRDTGEQYF.

The chain employs TRBV6-5 and TRBJ2-7; unclear D gene. The CDR3 is made up of 13 amino acids. Germline V lookup: CDR1 MNHEY, CDR2 SVGAGI. V was cut by 2 bases and J by 2 bases, with 7 bases left in between. As DNA, the CDR3 is TGTGCCAGCAGTTACCAGGTCGCCTACGAGCAGTACTTC. It specifies CASSYQVAYEQYF.

The gene calls are TRBV2 and TRBJ2-7; 7 bases are shared with TRBD1. Germline CDR1 reads SNHLY; CDR2 reads FYNNEI. The CDR3 contains 19 residues. The junction had 21 bases not matched to a gene; V was cut back by 4 bases and J by 3 bases. CDR3 in amino acids: CASSAGPAAEGARFYEQYF. The CDR3 coding sequence is TGTGCCAGCAGTGCAGGACCTGCCGCAGAGGGGGCTCGTTTCTACGAGCAGTACTTC. The full variable domain, completed using reference TRBV2 and TRBJ2-7, is EPEVTQTPSHQVTQMGQEVILRCVPISNHLYFYWYRQILGQKVEFLVSFYNNEISEKSEIFDDQFSVERPDGSNFTLKIRSTKLEDSAMYFCASSAGPAAEGARFYEQYFGPGTRLTVT.

A few counts support this clone. The gene calls are TRBV13 and TRBJ2-1; 7 bases are a match to TRBD2. This CDR3 spans 19 amino acids. V lost 2 bases to trimming and J lost 5 bases; unmatched junction nucleotides: 18. CDR1 and CDR2 from the germline V gene are PRHDT and FYEKMQ (reference sequence). In DNA form, the CDR3 reads TGTGCCAGCAGCTTACGGCGGGGGTTAACGTGGGAACAAAACAATGAGCAGTTCTTC. Protein sequence: CASSLRRGLTWEQNNEQFF.

The chain recombines TRBV7-6 with TRBJ2-2; 7 bases line up with TRBD1. The germline V gene has CDR1 SGHVS and CDR2 FNYEAQ. CDR3 size: 18 residues. V gave up 5 bases and J gave up 2 bases; unmatched junction bases: 14. CDR3 nucleotides: TGTGCCAGCAGCCCGTATTATAGAGGACAGGTCAACACCGGGGAGCTGTTTTTT. Its translation: CASSPYYRGQVNTGELFF.

Comments on this clone: A junction boundary mismatches the germline segment, possibly from a read error. The V gene is TRBV7-7, the J gene TRBJ1-1, with 9 bases matching TRBD1. CDR3 length: 14 amino acids. CDR1 is SSHAT, CDR2 FNYEAQ, per germline (reference sequence). The CDR3 region has the DNA TGTGCTAGCAGCTCTCTACAGGGGGCTGGTGAAGCTTTCTTT. Translated, it gives CASSSLQGAGEAFF.

The rearrangement joins TRBV6-1 to TRBJ1-5; no definite D call. This CDR3 comprises 13 residues. V lost 3 bases to trimming and J lost 6 bases, with 9 bases between them. Germline CDR1 is MNHNS and CDR2 is SASEGT. The CDR3 spells CASSEGVGQPQHF. The CDR3 DNA reads as TGTGCCAGCAGTGAGGGCGTGGGTCAGCCCCAGCATTTT.

The V gene is TRBV12-5, the J gene TRBJ1-1; 10 positions match TRBD1. The CDR3 is made up of 13 amino acids. Germline trimming cut 6 bases from V and 3 bases from J; bases unmatched to any gene: 1. Germline V lookup: CDR1 LGHNT, CDR2 FRNRAP. As DNA, the CDR3 is TGTGCTAGTGGAGACAGGGGGCACACTGAAGCTTTCTTT. It translates to CASGDRGHTEAFF.

The chain recombines TRBV7-2 with TRBJ2-7, with 8 bases matching TRBD1. This CDR3 region has 15 residues. V was clipped by 3 bases and J by 0 bases; unmatched bases: 4. The germline gives CDR1 SGHTA, CDR2 FQGNSA. DNA for the CDR3: TGTGCCAGCAGCTTCCCTGACAGGGGCTCCTACGAGCAGTACTTC. It specifies CASSFPDRGSYEQYF. The full variable domain, completed using reference TRBV7-2 and TRBJ2-7, is GAGVSQSPSNKVTEKGKDVELRCDPISGHTALYWYRQSLGQGLEFLIYFQGNSAPDKSGLPSDRFSAERTGGSVSTLTIQRTQQEDSAVYLCASSFPDRGSYEQYFGPGTRLTVT.

This clone showed up just once. The chain combines TRBV7-2 with TRBJ1-5, with no clear D. Germline V gene data show CDR1 as SGHTA and CDR2 as FQGNSA. V lost 4 bases, J lost 4 bases, and 14 bases lay in between. This CDR3 spans 15 amino acids. Here the CDR3 DNA reads TGTGCCAGCAGCTCCCCTCGAGGTTTGAATCAGCCCCAGCATTTT. As protein: CASSSPRGLNQPQHF.

This chain connects TRBV29-1 to TRBJ2-3; weak D call: TRBD2 (6 bases). Trimming removed 5 bases at V and 1 base at J, with 13 bases between. The CDR3 has 14 residues. From germline, CDR1 is SQVTM and CDR2 ANQGSEA. The CDR3 sequence: CSVPYWGGTDTQYF. The CDR3 nucleotides read TGCAGCGTTCCTTATTGGGGGGGCACAGATACGCAGTATTTT.